These T cell receptor beta chains were read from a single sample in a study of T cells in Graves' hyperthyroidism and ophthalmopathy. TCRdb re-analysed the multiplex PCR reads in MiXCR, keeping a single row per CDR3 protein. The data contain 490,000 or so distinct CDR3 sequences, 20% of them singletons. Sequencing was done on a sample of blood. The receptors shown here come from a man aged 40-49 years with Graves' ophthalmopathy. Each CDR3 is given with its conserved first and last residue. D genes are given only for firm matches. For some rows the clone size is stated as once, few or many, or as a class when expanded; others skip it.

clone size | J gene | D gene | V gene | CDR3 DNA | CDR3 protein
NA | TRBJ2-3 | TRBD2 | TRBV11-2 | TGTGCCAGCAGCTTTCAGACTAGCGGGGGGCCGGGAGATACGCAGTGTTTT | CASSFQTSGGPGDTQCF
few | TRBJ2-1 | NA | TRBV29-1 | TGCAGCGTTGCCCAGACAAACTACAATGAGCAGTTCTTC | CSVAQTNYNEQFF
few | TRBJ2-1 | NA | TRBV6-1 | TGTGCCAGCAGCTCCACTGGACCGTCTAGCTCCTACAATGAGCAGTTCTTC | CASSSTGPSSSYNEQFF
few | TRBJ2-7 | TRBD2 | TRBV10-3 | TGTGCCAGCACCCCGGGCCTAGCGGGGGGAGACTACGAGCAGTACTTC | CASTPGLAGGDYEQYF
NA | TRBJ2-3 | TRBD2 | TRBV11-2 | TGTGCCAGCAGCTTAGCGGGGGGTTGGGGCACAGATACGCAGTATTTT | CASSLAGGWGTDTQYF
many | TRBJ2-1 | TRBD2 | TRBV12-3/TRBV12-4 | TGTGCCAGCAGTACCTCGGAACTAGCGGTCCCAGGAGGGGATGAGCAGTTCTTC | CASSTSELAVPGGDEQFF
few | TRBJ2-1 | NA | TRBV5-1 | TGCGCCAGCAGCTTGGACTCCGGACGGCAGTTCTTC | CASSLDSGRQFF
many | TRBJ1-1 | TRBD1 | TRBV13 | TGTGCCAGCAGCCTTGGGACAGGACCGAACACTGAAGCTTTCTTT | CASSLGTGPNTEAFF
many | TRBJ1-1 | NA | TRBV11-2 | TGTGCCAGCAGCCTCTCGGGGGACGTTGGGGCTTTCTTT | CASSLSGDVGAFF
NA | TRBJ2-4 | TRBD1 | TRBV7-2 | TGTGCCAGCAGCCCAGGGGGCGAACGGTACTTC | CASSPGGERYF
NA | TRBJ1-1 | NA | TRBV29-1 | TGCAGCGTTGGATACATGAACACTGAAGCTTTCTTT | CSVGYMNTEAFF
few | TRBJ1-1 | NA | TRBV11-2 | TGTGCCAGCAGCTCTCAAGCCCGTAATCTCAGGAAGTGGGTCAACACTGAAGCTTTCTTT | CASSSQARNLRKWVNTEAFF
few | TRBJ1-5 | NA | TRBV28 | TGTGCCAGCAGTTTGACAACCCAGCATTTT | CASSLTTQHF
NA | TRBJ2-3 | NA | TRBV20-1 | TGCAGTGCTAGTGAAATAGATACGCAGTATTTT | CSASEIDTQYF
few | TRBJ1-1 | TRBD1 | TRBV10-3 | TGTGCCATCACCGAACAGGGGCCGAACACTGAAGCTTTCTTT | CAITEQGPNTEAFF
many | TRBJ2-2 | TRBD2 | TRBV7-2 | TGTGCCAGCAGCTTTTCTAGCGGGACCGGGGAGCTGTTTTTT | CASSFSSGTGELFF
few | TRBJ2-2 | TRBD1 | TRBV19 | TGTGCCAGTAGTACTACAGGGGTTCACACCGGGGAGCTGTTTTTT | CASSTTGVHTGELFF
many | TRBJ1-1 | NA | TRBV20-1 | TGCAGTGCTAGTAGGAGTAGAGGGACTGAAGCTTTCTTT | CSASRSRGTEAFF
many | TRBJ2-7 | TRBD1 | TRBV5-6 | TGTGCCAGCAGACCATCCCCAATCGGGACAGGGGTCCACGAGCAGTACTTC | CASRPSPIGTGVHEQYF
few | TRBJ1-5 | NA | TRBV2 | TGTGCCAGCAAGGGACCCCAGAGCAATCAGCCCCAGCATTTT | CASKGPQSNQPQHF
NA | TRBJ2-1 | NA | TRBV7-2 | TGTGCCAGCAGCGGGGACACCCTGGGGTTCTATGAGCAGTTCTTC | CASSGDTLGFYEQFF
many | TRBJ2-5 | TRBD2 | TRBV20-1 | TGCAGTGCCCCAGACGTAGCGGGGATTAAGACCCAGTACTTC | CSAPDVAGIKTQYF
many | TRBJ2-3 | TRBD2 | TRBV7-3 | TGTGCCAGCAGCCCGCGGGGGGCCGGCGCAGATACGCAGTATTTT | CASSPRGAGADTQYF
many | TRBJ2-1 | NA | TRBV7-9 | TGTGCCAGCAGCATGGGTCTCAGGGAGCAGTTCTTC | CASSMGLREQFF
few | TRBJ2-7 | TRBD2 | TRBV6-1 | TGTGCCAGCACCGCACTAGCGGGGGGGAGCTACGAGCAGTACTTC | CASTALAGGSYEQYF
NA | TRBJ2-5 | TRBD1 | TRBV19 | TGTGCCAGCACTAACGGACAGGGTACGACCCAGTACTTC | CASTNGQGTTQYF
many | TRBJ1-1 | NA | TRBV5-1 | TGCGCCAGCACCCCCGGGCCATCGAACACTGAAGCTTTCTTT | CASTPGPSNTEAFF
NA | TRBJ1-1 | NA | TRBV19 | TGTGCCAGTAGTATCCTTAACACTGAAGCTTTCTTT | CASSILNTEAFF
few | TRBJ2-1 | NA | TRBV28 | TGTGCCAGCAGTTCCAGCGTCGGTGAGCAGTTCTTC | CASSSSVGEQFF
NA | TRBJ1-1 | NA | TRBV10-2 | TGCGCCAGCGGGAAACAGACTTCGGGTGCTGAAGCTTTCTTT | CASGKQTSGAEAFF
NA | TRBJ2-3 | TRBD2 | TRBV2 | TGTGCCAGCAGTCGCTTATTTCCGGGACTAGCGGGGGTCAGCACAGATACGCAGTATTTT | CASSRLFPGLAGVSTDTQYF
NA | TRBJ2-3 | TRBD2 | TRBV2 | TGTGCCAGCCTCGGTGGGACTAGCGGGGCCCTAGGGAGCACAGATACGCAGTATTTT | CASLGGTSGALGSTDTQYF
many | TRBJ2-2 | NA | TRBV7-8 | TGTGCCAGCAGCCGAAGGCGTACGGCAAACACCGGGGAGCTGTTTTTT | CASSRRRTANTGELFF
many | TRBJ2-7 | NA | TRBV27 | TGTGCCAGCAGTTTGAGGGCGCGTTCCTACGAGCAGTACTTC | CASSLRARSYEQYF
many | TRBJ2-7 | NA | TRBV7-2 | TGTGCCAGCAGCTTAGCGTGGGGCGAGCAGTACTTC | CASSLAWGEQYF
many | TRBJ2-1 | TRBD1 | TRBV5-1 | TGCGCCAGCAGCTTGTTACAGGGGTACAATGAGCAGTTCTTC | CASSLLQGYNEQFF
once | TRBJ1-2 | TRBD1 | TRBV7-9 | TGTGCCAGCAGCTCCACTAGGGACAGGCTTGGCTACACCTTC | CASSSTRDRLGYTF
many | TRBJ2-5 | NA | TRBV30 | TGTGCCTGGAGAGAGCGGGAGACCCAGTACTTC | CAWRERETQYF
few | TRBJ2-1 | TRBD2 | TRBV6-1 | TGTGCCAGCAGACCCGGACTAGCGGGAGGCCGGGAGCAGTTCTTC | CASRPGLAGGREQFF
NA | TRBJ2-5 | TRBD1 | TRBV7-2 | TGTGCCAGCAGCTCGGAACCCACAGGGGCCCAAGAGACCCAGTACTTC | CASSSEPTGAQETQYF
many | TRBJ2-3 | NA | TRBV20-1 | TGCAGTGCTAGAGGGGTAATTATGGATACGCAGTATTTT | CSARGVIMDTQYF
few | TRBJ1-2 | NA | TRBV28 | TGTGCCAGCAGGGAGACATTCCTCTATGGCTACACCTTC | CASRETFLYGYTF